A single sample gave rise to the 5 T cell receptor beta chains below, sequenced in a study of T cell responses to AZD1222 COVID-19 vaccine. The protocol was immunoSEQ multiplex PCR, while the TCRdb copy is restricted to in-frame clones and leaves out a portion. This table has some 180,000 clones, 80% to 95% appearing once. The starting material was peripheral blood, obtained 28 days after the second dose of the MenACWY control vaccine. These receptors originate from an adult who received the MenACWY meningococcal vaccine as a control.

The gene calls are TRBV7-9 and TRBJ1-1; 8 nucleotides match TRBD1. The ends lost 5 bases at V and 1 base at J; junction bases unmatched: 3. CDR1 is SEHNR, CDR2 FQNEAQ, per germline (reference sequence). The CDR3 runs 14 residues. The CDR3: CASSHGTGNTEAFF. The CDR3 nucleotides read TGTGCCAGCAGCCACGGGACAGGGAACACTGAAGCTTTCTTT.

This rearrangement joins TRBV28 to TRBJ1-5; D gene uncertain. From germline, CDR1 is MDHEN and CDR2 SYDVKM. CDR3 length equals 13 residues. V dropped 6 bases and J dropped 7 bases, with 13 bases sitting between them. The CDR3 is CASRLLAWQPQHF. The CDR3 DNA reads TGTGCCAGCAGACTCCTTGCTTGGCAGCCCCAGCATTTT.

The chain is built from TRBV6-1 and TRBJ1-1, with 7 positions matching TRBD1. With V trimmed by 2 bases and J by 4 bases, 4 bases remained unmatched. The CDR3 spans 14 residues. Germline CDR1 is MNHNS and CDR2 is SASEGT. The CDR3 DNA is TGTGCCAGCAGTGAACTGGCAGGGGGCACTGAAGCTTTCTTT. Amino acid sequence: CASSELAGGTEAFF.

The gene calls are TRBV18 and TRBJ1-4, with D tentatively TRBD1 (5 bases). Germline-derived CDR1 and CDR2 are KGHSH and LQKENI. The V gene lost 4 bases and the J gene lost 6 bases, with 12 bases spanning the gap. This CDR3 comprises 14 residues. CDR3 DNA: TGTGCCAGCTCACTGAAAGCCAGGGATGAAAAACTGTTTTTT. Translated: CASSLKARDEKLFF. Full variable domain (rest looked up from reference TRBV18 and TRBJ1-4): NAGVMQNPRHLVRRRGQEARLRCSPMKGHSHVYWYRQLPEEGLKFMVYLQKENIIDESGMPKERFSAEFPKEGPSILRIQQVVRGDSAAYFCASSLKARDEKLFFGSGTQLSVL.

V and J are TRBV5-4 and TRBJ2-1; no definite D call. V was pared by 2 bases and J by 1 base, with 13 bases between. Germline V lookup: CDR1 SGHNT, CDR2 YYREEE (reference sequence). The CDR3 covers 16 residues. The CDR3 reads CASSFSGVRSYNEQFF. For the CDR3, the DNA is TGTGCCAGCAGCTTCTCTGGGGTCAGGTCCTACAATGAGCAGTTCTTC. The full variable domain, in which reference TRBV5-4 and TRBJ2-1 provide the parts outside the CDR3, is ETGVTQSPTHLIKTRGQQVTLRCSSQSGHNTVSWYQQALGQGPQFIFQYYREEENGRGNFPPRFSGLQFPNYSSELNVNALELDDSALYLCASSFSGVRSYNEQFFGPGTRLTVL.